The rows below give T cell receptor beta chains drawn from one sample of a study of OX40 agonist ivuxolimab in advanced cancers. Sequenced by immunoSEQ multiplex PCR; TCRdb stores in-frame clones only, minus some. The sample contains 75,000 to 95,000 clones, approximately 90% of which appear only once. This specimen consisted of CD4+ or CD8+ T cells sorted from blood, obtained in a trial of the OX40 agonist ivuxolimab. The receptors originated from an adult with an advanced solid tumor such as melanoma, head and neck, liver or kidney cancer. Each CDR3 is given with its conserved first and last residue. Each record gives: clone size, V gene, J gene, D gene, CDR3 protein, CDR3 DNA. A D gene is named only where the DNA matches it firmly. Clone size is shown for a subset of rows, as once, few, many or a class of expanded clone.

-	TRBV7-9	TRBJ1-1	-	CASSLEGNTEAFF	TGTGCCAGCAGCTTAGAGGGGAACACTGAAGCTTTCTTT
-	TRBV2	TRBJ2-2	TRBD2	CASSPGLAGTGELFF	TGTGCCAGCAGTCCCGGACTAGCGGGCACCGGGGAGCTGTTTTTT
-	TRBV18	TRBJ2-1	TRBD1	CASSQSQSGQGESGEQFF	TGTGCCAGCTCACAGAGTCAATCCGGACAGGGCGAGAGTGGTGAGCAGTTCTTC
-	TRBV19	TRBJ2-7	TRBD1	CASSSSGTGGREQYF	TGTGCCAGTAGTTCCTCCGGGACAGGGGGTCGCGAGCAGTACTTC
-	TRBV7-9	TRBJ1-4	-	CASSLGGTSNEKLFF	TGTGCCAGCAGCTTAGGGGGGACAAGTAATGAAAAACTGTTTTTT
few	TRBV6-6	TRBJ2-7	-	CASSPHGHEQYF	TGTGCCAGCAGCCCGCATGGCCACGAGCAGTACTTC
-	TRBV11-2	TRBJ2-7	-	CASSLVLFEQYF	TGTGCCAGCAGCTTAGTTCTATTCGAGCAGTACTTC
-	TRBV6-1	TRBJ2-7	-	CASSEGAGSYEQYF	TGTGCCAGCAGTGAAGGAGCAGGCTCCTACGAGCAGTACTTC
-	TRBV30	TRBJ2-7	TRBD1	CACPPATGQGYEQYF	TGTGCCTGCCCCCCTGCTACGGGACAGGGGTACGAGCAGTACTTC
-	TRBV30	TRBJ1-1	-	CAWNFGGTGMNTEAFF	TGTGCCTGGAATTTCGGGGGCACCGGCATGAACACTGAAGCTTTCTTT
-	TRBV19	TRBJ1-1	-	CASSIGRRYTEAFF	TGTGCCAGTAGTATCGGCCGGAGGTACACTGAAGCTTTCTTT
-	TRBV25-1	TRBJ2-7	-	CASRQYSYEQYF	TGTGCCAGCCGACAGTACTCCTACGAGCAGTACTTC
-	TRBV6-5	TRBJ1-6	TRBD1	CASSRDRGTSPLHF	TGTGCCAGCAGTCGCGACAGGGGAACTTCACCCCTCCACTTT
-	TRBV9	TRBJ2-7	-	CASSVGHGAYEQYF	TGTGCCAGCAGCGTAGGACACGGAGCCTACGAGCAGTACTTC
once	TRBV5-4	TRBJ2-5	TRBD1	CASSSDDRAETQYF	TGTGCCAGCAGCTCCGATGACAGGGCAGAGACCCAGTACTTC
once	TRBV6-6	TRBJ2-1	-	CASGHNEQFF	TGTGCCAGCGGCCACAATGAGCAGTTCTTC
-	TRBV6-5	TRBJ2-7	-	CASSYSWASYEQYF	TGTGCCAGCAGTTACTCGTGGGCCTCCTACGAGCAGTACTTC
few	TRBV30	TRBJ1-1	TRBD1	CAWTGDRDTEAFF	TGTGCCTGGACCGGCGACAGGGACACTGAAGCTTTCTTT
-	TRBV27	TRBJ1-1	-	CASSLDQTNTEAFF	TGTGCCAGCAGTTTGGATCAAACGAACACTGAAGCTTTCTTT
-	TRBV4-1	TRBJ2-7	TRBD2	CASSQEKTAGGYEQYF	TGCGCCAGCAGCCAAGAGAAAACAGCGGGGGGCTACGAGCAGTACTTC
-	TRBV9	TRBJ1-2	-	CASSVGAGNYGYTF	TGTGCCAGCAGCGTAGGAGCAGGGAACTATGGCTACACCTTC
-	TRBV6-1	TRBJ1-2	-	CASIEVVGGYTF	TGTGCCAGCATTGAGGTGGTGGGTGGCTACACCTTC
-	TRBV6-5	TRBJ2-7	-	CASGTYEQYF	TGTGCCAGCGGCACCTACGAGCAGTACTTC
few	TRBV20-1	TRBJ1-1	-	CSAPGYTEAFF	TGCAGTGCCCCCGGTTACACTGAAGCTTTCTTT
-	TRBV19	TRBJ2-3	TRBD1	CASSRLGQSIADTQYF	TGTGCCAGTTCGCGGCTGGGACAGTCGATCGCAGATACGCAGTATTTT
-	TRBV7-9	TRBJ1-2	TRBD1	CASSLGQGVNGYTF	TGTGCCAGCAGCTTGGGGCAGGGGGTTAATGGCTACACCTTC
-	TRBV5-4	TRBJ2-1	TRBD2	CASSQSSSGGTLYNEQFF	TGTGCCAGCAGCCAGTCCTCTAGCGGGGGGACTCTCTACAATGAGCAGTTCTTC
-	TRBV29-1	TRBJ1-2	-	CSVVGGDYGYTF	TGCAGCGTTGTTGGAGGGGATTATGGCTACACCTTC
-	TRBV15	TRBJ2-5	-	CATSRDRGQETQYF	TGTGCCACCAGCAGAGACAGGGGCCAAGAGACCCAGTACTTC
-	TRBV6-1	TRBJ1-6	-	CASSSYNSPLHF	TGTGCCTCCTCCTCCTATAATTCACCCCTCCACTTT
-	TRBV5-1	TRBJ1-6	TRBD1	CASSLTGTGDNSPLHF	TGCGCCAGCAGTCTTACCGGGACAGGGGATAATTCACCCCTCCACTTT
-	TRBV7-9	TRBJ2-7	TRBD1	CASSSGTGTYEQYF	TGTGCCAGCAGCTCCGGGACAGGGACCTACGAGCAGTACTTC
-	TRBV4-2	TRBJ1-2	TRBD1	CASSQDGLDRGLPTYGYTF	TGTGCCAGCAGCCAAGATGGATTAGACAGGGGCCTTCCTACCTATGGCTACACCTTC
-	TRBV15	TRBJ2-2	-	CATRQSDGELFF	TGTGCCACCCGGCAGAGCGACGGGGAGCTGTTTTTT
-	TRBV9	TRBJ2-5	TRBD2	CASSPRGGAKQETQYF	TGTGCCAGCAGCCCCCGGGGAGGGGCGAAACAAGAGACCCAGTACTTC
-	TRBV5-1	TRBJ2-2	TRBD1	CASSLADRASGELFF	TGCGCCAGCAGCTTGGCCGACAGGGCATCCGGGGAGCTGTTTTTT
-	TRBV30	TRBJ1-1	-	CAWGTQGNTEAFF	TGTGCCTGGGGGACACAGGGGAACACTGAAGCTTTCTTT
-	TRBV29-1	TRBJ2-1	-	CSVEAPGGYEQFF	TGCAGCGTTGAAGCCCCCGGGGGATATGAGCAGTTCTTC
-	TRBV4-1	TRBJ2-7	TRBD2	CASSPRTSGRGLSYEQYF	TGCGCCAGCAGCCCGAGGACTAGCGGGAGGGGACTCTCCTACGAGCAGTACTTC
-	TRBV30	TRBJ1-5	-	CAWSLGGDSNQPQHF	TGTGCCTGGAGTCTCGGGGGAGATAGCAATCAGCCCCAGCATTTT